This T cell receptor (beta chain) was retrieved from a study of T cells after yellow fever vaccination. MiXCR, applied by TCRdb to the 5' RACE reads, yields one record per CDR3 protein. The sample shows around 500,000 distinct CDR3 sequences, just over 20% of them seen only once. This receptor was obtained from a man in his late teens or twenties who received the YFV17D yellow fever vaccine. Sample: PBMCs, taken about 20 days after the first yellow fever vaccination.

CDR3 in DNA: TGTGCTAGTGGAAGGGGGCTGGGGACTGAAGCTTTCTTT. Protein product: CASGRGLGTEAFF. The rearrangement joins TRBV12-5 to TRBJ1-1; TRBD1 agrees at 7 bases. Germline CDR1 reads LGHNT; CDR2 reads FRNRAP. This CDR3 region has 13 residues. Losses at the gene ends were 6 bases for V and 5 bases for J; bases not matched to a gene: 6.